The sequence of this TCR beta chain was determined in a study of T cell responses to AZD1222 COVID-19 vaccine. Regarding the study as a whole: Repertoires were collected only later (after the peak T cell response had occurred). Increases in Spike-specific TCR breadth and depth were seen after two AZD1222 doses.

This clone occurred a few times. Its specificity is unknown. Method: immunoSEQ multiplex PCR; TCRdb's copy keeps in-frame clones and lacks some. The sample holds roughly 160,000 clones, 85% to 95% seen once. The CDR3 sequence is 17 residues long. V gave up 7 bases and J gave up 2 bases; unmatched junction bases: 13. Looked up from germline, CDR1 is LNHDA and CDR2 is SQIVND (reference sequence). This chain joins TRBV19 and TRBJ2-5, with TRBD2 identical over 10 bases. The source is an adult in good health. The sample in question was peripheral blood, obtained on day 0 of AZD1222 vaccination. The CDR3 reads CASKSSASGGPQETQYF. The CDR3 bases are TGTGCCAGTAAATCGTCAGCTAGCGGGGGCCCGCAAGAGACCCAGTACTTC.